Listed below are T cell receptor beta chains from one sample, sequenced in a study of blood T cell repertoires in COVID-19. Repertoires were generated with immunoSEQ multiplex PCR, while TCRdb's copy carries only in-frame clones and drops some. The table has around 250,000 clones, approximately 90% seen once; the top ten hold over 4%. The sample taken for sequencing was PBMCs or T cells enriched from blood (not recorded which). All receptors derive from a woman aged 30 to 39 with acute COVID-19. Each CDR3 is given with its conserved first and last residue. Clone size appears in some rows only: once, few, many, or a class for an expanded clone.

CDR3aa: CASSLDRGNEKLFF
v_gene: TRBV5-4
j_gene: TRBJ1-4
abundance: -

CDR3aa: CASSSEEAEAFF
v_gene: TRBV19
j_gene: TRBJ1-1
abundance: -

CDR3aa: CASTRDFSFGETQYF
v_gene: TRBV6-5
j_gene: TRBJ2-5
abundance: -

CDR3aa: CASSIGGRMGLNSNQPQHF
v_gene: TRBV19
j_gene: TRBJ1-5
abundance: -

CDR3aa: CASSDTGELFF
v_gene: TRBV3-1/TRBV3-2
j_gene: TRBJ2-2
abundance: -

CDR3aa: CASSSGAGELFF
v_gene: TRBV19
j_gene: TRBJ2-2
abundance: -

CDR3aa: CASSAQGYGTGELFF
v_gene: TRBV9
j_gene: TRBJ2-2
abundance: -

CDR3aa: CASSQDRSGTSANEQFF
v_gene: TRBV4-1
j_gene: TRBJ2-1
abundance: -

CDR3aa: CASSKGQGLSYEQYF
v_gene: TRBV19
j_gene: TRBJ2-7
abundance: -

CDR3aa: CASSPGQGAYEQYF
v_gene: TRBV4-3
j_gene: TRBJ2-7
abundance: few

CDR3aa: CASSLSNEQYF
v_gene: TRBV12-3/TRBV12-4
j_gene: TRBJ2-7
abundance: -

CDR3aa: CASAHPPSGSSYNEQFF
v_gene: TRBV5-5
j_gene: TRBJ2-1
abundance: -

CDR3aa: CASSPGAGLYEQYF
v_gene: TRBV18
j_gene: TRBJ2-7
abundance: -

CDR3aa: CASSWGSNQPQHF
v_gene: TRBV28
j_gene: TRBJ1-5
abundance: few

CDR3aa: CASSLPDRSAAKLFF
v_gene: TRBV28
j_gene: TRBJ1-4
abundance: -

CDR3aa: CASSVSGTGWGEQYF
v_gene: TRBV9
j_gene: TRBJ2-7
abundance: -

CDR3aa: CASSQVTGEFSYEQYF
v_gene: TRBV4-1
j_gene: TRBJ2-7
abundance: once

CDR3aa: CASSQVHRGRLPDTQYF
v_gene: TRBV4-3
j_gene: TRBJ2-3
abundance: -

CDR3aa: CASSQQQGGKYEQYF
v_gene: TRBV4-1
j_gene: TRBJ2-7
abundance: few

CDR3aa: CATSSQGLGETQYF
v_gene: TRBV24-1
j_gene: TRBJ2-5
abundance: -

CDR3aa: CASSVATWREGHGGELFF
v_gene: TRBV9
j_gene: TRBJ2-2
abundance: -

CDR3aa: CASSRDRNTGELFF
v_gene: TRBV11-3
j_gene: TRBJ2-2
abundance: -

CDR3aa: CASSSQGVIGEQYF
v_gene: TRBV7-2
j_gene: TRBJ2-7
abundance: -

CDR3aa: CASSLAGGMNTEAFF
v_gene: TRBV13
j_gene: TRBJ1-1
abundance: -

CDR3aa: CASSSVPGTRNKNGDTGELFF
v_gene: TRBV28
j_gene: TRBJ2-2
abundance: -

CDR3aa: CASSLLVSSYNEQFF
v_gene: TRBV7-3
j_gene: TRBJ2-1
abundance: -

CDR3aa: CASSVEGSSGANVLTF
v_gene: TRBV9
j_gene: TRBJ2-6
abundance: -

CDR3aa: CASSPGVDGYTF
v_gene: TRBV4-2
j_gene: TRBJ1-2
abundance: -

CDR3aa: CASSQANRGGGANVLTF
v_gene: TRBV4-2
j_gene: TRBJ2-6
abundance: once

CDR3aa: CASSVGQGRYEQYF
v_gene: TRBV25-1
j_gene: TRBJ2-7
abundance: many

CDR3aa: CASSRVAQGTTDTQYF
v_gene: TRBV6-6
j_gene: TRBJ2-3
abundance: few

CDR3aa: CASSLVLAGREQYF
v_gene: TRBV7-8
j_gene: TRBJ2-7
abundance: -

CDR3aa: CASSQPTGGPSYEQYF
v_gene: TRBV3-1/TRBV3-2
j_gene: TRBJ2-7
abundance: -

CDR3aa: CSATSGRDGEQYF
v_gene: TRBV29-1
j_gene: TRBJ2-7
abundance: -

CDR3aa: CASSQFTSGIPSYNEQFF
v_gene: TRBV3-1/TRBV3-2
j_gene: TRBJ2-1
abundance: -

CDR3aa: CASSPEGVRNQPQHF
v_gene: TRBV27
j_gene: TRBJ1-5
abundance: -

CDR3aa: CASSLAGQGSDTQYF
v_gene: TRBV5-1
j_gene: TRBJ2-3
abundance: -

CDR3aa: CASSYSPGGTSTEAFF
v_gene: TRBV6-5
j_gene: TRBJ1-1
abundance: -

CDR3aa: CASRGPGQGARNTEAFF
v_gene: TRBV2
j_gene: TRBJ1-1
abundance: -

CDR3aa: CASTRTGEQPQHF
v_gene: TRBV12-3/TRBV12-4
j_gene: TRBJ1-5
abundance: -

CDR3aa: CASSREGYNEQFF
v_gene: TRBV12-3/TRBV12-4
j_gene: TRBJ2-1
abundance: -

CDR3aa: CASSIAGGGHNEQFF
v_gene: TRBV19
j_gene: TRBJ2-1
abundance: many

CDR3aa: CASRPSRGGVEKLFF
v_gene: TRBV3-1/TRBV3-2
j_gene: TRBJ1-4
abundance: -

CDR3aa: CASSYRAAEAFF
v_gene: TRBV19
j_gene: TRBJ1-1
abundance: -

CDR3aa: CASSLGAGGPYEQYF
v_gene: TRBV5-1
j_gene: TRBJ2-7
abundance: once

CDR3aa: CASSLKIAGGGNEQFF
v_gene: TRBV7-2
j_gene: TRBJ2-1
abundance: -

CDR3aa: CASSLGGSEDEQFF
v_gene: TRBV5-1
j_gene: TRBJ2-1
abundance: -

CDR3aa: CASSLVDRVTYNEQFF
v_gene: TRBV7-9
j_gene: TRBJ2-1
abundance: -

CDR3aa: CASSSPGGSYGYTF
v_gene: TRBV9
j_gene: TRBJ1-2
abundance: -

CDR3aa: CSVVSSGRENTGELFF
v_gene: TRBV29-1
j_gene: TRBJ2-2
abundance: -

CDR3aa: CASSPPGGGETQYF
v_gene: TRBV27
j_gene: TRBJ2-5
abundance: -

CDR3aa: CSASVSGSPNTGELFF
v_gene: TRBV20-1
j_gene: TRBJ2-2
abundance: -

CDR3aa: CASSTGLVQIGEKLFF
v_gene: TRBV18
j_gene: TRBJ1-4
abundance: -

CDR3aa: CASSPQGNYGYTF
v_gene: TRBV19
j_gene: TRBJ1-2
abundance: -